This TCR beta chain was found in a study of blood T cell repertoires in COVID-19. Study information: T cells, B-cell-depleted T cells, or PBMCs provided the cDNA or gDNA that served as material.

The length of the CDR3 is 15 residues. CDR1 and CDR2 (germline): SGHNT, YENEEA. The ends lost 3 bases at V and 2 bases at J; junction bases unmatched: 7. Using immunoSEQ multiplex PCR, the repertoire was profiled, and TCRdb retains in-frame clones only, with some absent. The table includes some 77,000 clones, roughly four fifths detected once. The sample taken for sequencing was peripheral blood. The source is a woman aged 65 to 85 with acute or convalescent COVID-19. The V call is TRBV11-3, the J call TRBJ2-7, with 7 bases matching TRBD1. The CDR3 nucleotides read TGTGCCAGCAGCTTCGTCGGACAGGTCGCCTACGAGCAGTACTTC. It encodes CASSFVGQVAYEQYF.